This TCR beta chain was captured by sequencing in a study of blood T cell repertoires in COVID-19. Background on the study: Both acute and convalescent COVID-19 samples were obtained from the United States, Italy and Spain. From T cells, B-cell-depleted T cells, or PBMCs came the material, which was cDNA or gDNA.

Authors' processing steps: Nucleated cell number was recorded as an estimate derived from reference gene primer amplification. Using immunoSEQ multiplex PCR, the repertoire was profiled, and TCRdb retains in-frame clones only, with some absent. That table is the source of V, J and clone size, and D and trimming were worked out from the DNA. The table lists about 180,000 clones, approximately 85% of them singletons. This clonotype was sampled from a man in his fifties or sixties with acute or convalescent COVID-19. Source material: peripheral blood.

DNA for the CDR3: TGTGCCAGCAGCTTACGGACGGGGGGAACCGGGGAGCTGTTTTTT. Residues: CASSLRTGGTGELFF. This rearrangement joins TRBV7-3 to TRBJ2-2; TRBD2 agrees at 7 bases. The CDR3 is 15 residues long. Germline V CDR1 and CDR2: SGHTA, FQGTGA. Trimming took 2 bases from V and 5 from J; bases not matched to a gene: 5.